The 18 T cell receptor beta chains below come from one sample, sequenced in a study of shared clonotypes between healthy human individuals. Terminally differentiated effector memory CD45RA+ cells were excluded from the naive CD8 cells, which were CD45RO-negative and positively selected for CCR7. Method: immunoSEQ multiplex PCR; TCRdb's copy keeps in-frame clones and lacks some. Found here are around 2,000,000 clones, about 94% of them singletons; the top ten hold 0.95% to 1.5%. The sample comprised naive CD8+ T cells sorted from blood. The receptor set was obtained from a man younger than 35 in good health.

This clone was recorded once. This chain uses TRBV28 with TRBJ1-4; D remains ambiguous. CDR3 length: 13 residues. Looked up from germline, CDR1 is MDHEN and CDR2 is SYDVKM. V lost 3 bases and J lost 4, with 6 bases in between. The CDR3 DNA reads TGTGCCAGCAGTTTTTTAGGTAATGAAAAACTGTTTTTT. Protein product: CASSFLGNEKLFF.

The chain employs TRBV13 and TRBJ1-2, with D possibly being TRBD1 (6 bases). The germline V gene encodes CDR1 PRHDT and CDR2 FYEKMQ (reference sequence). This CDR3 contains 17 residues. V was shortened by 6 bases and J by 1 base, with 21 bases between the two germline ends. The CDR3 DNA sequence: TGTGCCAGCAGTCACAGTCTGTGGGACACCCATAACTATGGCTACACCTTC. It codes for CASSHSLWDTHNYGYTF.

V usage is TRBV4-2 and J usage is TRBJ1-5; D might be TRBD1 (5 bases). The CDR3 contains 16 residues. Looked up from germline, CDR1 is LGHNA and CDR2 is YNFKEQ. The V and J ends lost 0 bases and 3 bases respectively, with 12 bases between them. This CDR3 is CASSQDPRVSNQPQHF. The CDR3 coding sequence is TGTGCCAGCAGCCAAGATCCCAGGGTATCCAATCAGCCCCAGCATTTT.

The rearrangement uses TRBV4-1 and TRBJ2-3; TRBD2 matches 12 bases. V dropped 1 base and J dropped 4; count of bases not matched to a gene: 9. CDR1 is MGHRA and CDR2 is YSYEKL in the germline V gene. This CDR3 comprises 18 residues. CDR3 sequence: CASSQVLAGGPLADTQYF. The CDR3 nucleotides read TGCGCCAGCAGCCAAGTGCTAGCGGGAGGGCCCTTGGCAGATACGCAGTATTTT.

The chain links TRBV19 to TRBJ1-5; perhaps TRBD1 as D (5 bases). Germline CDR1 is LNHDA and CDR2 is SQIVND (reference sequence). The CDR3 length is 17 residues. The V end was cut by 5 bases, the J end by 2 bases, with 19 bases between. CDR3 coding DNA: TGTGCCAGTAGTTCAAGACAGCTCACTGGGGGCAATCAGCCCCAGCATTTT. Protein product: CASSSRQLTGGNQPQHF.

The chain combines TRBV29-1 with TRBJ2-7; D is unclear. In germline, CDR1 is SQVTM, CDR2 ANQGSEA. The ends were cut back, 4 bases at V and 3 bases at J, with 13 bases in the middle. The CDR3 consists of 13 residues. This chain's CDR3 is CSVGIGPNYEQYF. For the CDR3, the DNA is TGCAGCGTTGGGATAGGGCCTAACTACGAGCAGTACTTC.

This chain uses TRBV9 with TRBJ2-7; possibly TRBD2 for D (5 bases). Trimming pared 5 bases from V and 6 bases from J, leaving 9 bases between. The CDR3 covers 11 residues. Germline CDR1 and CDR2: SGDLS and YYNGEE. In DNA form, the CDR3 reads TGTGCCAGCAGGGTCGGGGTCGAGCAGTACTTC. This gives the protein CASRVGVEQYF.

V usage is TRBV7-8 and J usage is TRBJ2-5; the D gene is possibly TRBD1 (6 bases). CDR3 length: 15 residues. V gave up 6 bases and J gave up 5 bases, with 19 bases separating them. Per the germline V gene, CDR1 is SGHVS and CDR2 is FQNEAQ. CDR3: CASSKIAGASETQYF. The CDR3 DNA follows: TGTGCCAGCAGTAAGATAGCAGGGGCGTCCGAGACCCAGTACTTC.

The chain employs TRBV5-5 and TRBJ2-5, with D hard to call. The ends were cut back, 1 base at V and 3 bases at J, with 10 bases in the middle. The CDR3 extends over 14 amino acids. Germline V gives CDR1 SGHKS, CDR2 YYEKEE (reference sequence). CDR3 in amino acids: CASSLSRLEETQYF. CDR3 in DNA: TGTGCCAGCAGCTTGAGTCGATTGGAAGAGACCCAGTACTTC.

Comment on this clone: A read error may produce the germline difference seen at one junction end. Other DNA sequences of this sample code for an identical CDR3. The CDR3 nucleotides read TGTGCCAGCAGTCTATCAAGGGGGAACACTGAAGCTTTCTTT. Translating gives CASSLSRGNTEAFF. The V gene is TRBV27, the J gene TRBJ1-1, with D maybe TRBD1 (5 bases). CDR3 length equals 14 residues. Germline lookup yields CDR1 MNHEY and CDR2 SMNVEV (reference sequence).

Regarding this clone: In the same sample, other DNA sequences code for this CDR3. The chain uses TRBV5-4 and TRBJ2-7, with 8 positions matching TRBD1. This CDR3 comprises 15 residues. The V gene's germline CDR1 is SGHNT and CDR2 YYREEE (reference sequence). After removal of 0 bases from V and 1 base from J, the junction contained 3 bases not matched to a gene. The CDR3 region is CASSLGQGASYEQYF. DNA for the CDR3: TGTGCCAGCAGCTTGGGCCAGGGGGCGTCCTACGAGCAGTACTTC.

CDR3 sequence: CASSPVDPLLRDTQYF. CDR3 in DNA: TGTGCCAGCTCACCAGTGGACCCACTATTGAGAGATACGCAGTATTTT. The V call is TRBV18, the J call TRBJ2-3; D not resolved. Trimming stripped 2 bases from V and 5 bases from J, with 17 bases between. Germline CDR1 reads KGHSH; CDR2 reads LQKENI. This CDR3 is built from 16 residues.

V is TRBV25-1 and J is TRBJ2-5; D unresolved. V shed 4 bases and J shed 4 bases, with 4 bases lying between them. Germline assignment: CDR1 MGHDK and CDR2 SYGVNS. This CDR3 contains 11 residues. The CDR3 sequence: CASSVVETQYF. The CDR3 region has the DNA TGTGCCAGCAGTGTAGTAGAGACCCAGTACTTC.

The V call is TRBV30, the J call TRBJ1-1, with 8 nucleotides matching TRBD1. Germline V gives CDR1 GTSNPN, CDR2 SVGIG (reference sequence). The CDR3 is 13 residues long. Trimming at V came to 5 bases and at J to 2 bases, leaving 4 bases not matched to a gene. The chain's CDR3 is CAWSTGVNTEAFF. CDR3 coding DNA: TGTGCCTGGTCGACAGGGGTTAACACTGAAGCTTTCTTT.

The chain links TRBV23-1 to TRBJ1-2; no reliable D call. TRBV23-1 counts as an open reading frame of uncertain function. The CDR3 loop spans 14 amino acids. Deletions cut 3 bases from V and 4 bases from J, with 12 bases between. In DNA, the CDR3 is TGCGCCAGCAGTCATCAAGGTGTTGTCTATGGCTACACCTTC. Residues: CASSHQGVVYGYTF.

This sequence joins TRBV7-6 and TRBJ1-4, with D possibly matching TRBD1 (5 bases). The CDR3 spans 15 residues. The V gene's germline CDR1 is SGHVS and CDR2 FNYEAQ. Trimming left V 5 bases short and J 7 bases short, with 17 bases between. The CDR3 nucleotides read TGTGCCAGCAGCCCGCGGGGGGGAGCGGGTGAAAAACTGTTTTTT. Amino acids: CASSPRGGAGEKLFF. The full variable domain, completed using reference TRBV7-6 and TRBJ1-4, is GAGVSQSPRYKVTKRGQDVALRCDPISGHVSLYWYRQALGQGPEFLTYFNYEAQQDKSGLPNDRFSAERPEGSISTLTIQRTEQRDSAMYRCASSPRGGAGEKLFFGSGTQLSVL.

V gene TRBV4-1 combines with J gene TRBJ2-5, with 7 bases fitting TRBD1. V shed 2 bases and J 3 bases; nucleotides not matched to a gene: 6. The length of the CDR3 is 15 residues. In germline, CDR1 is MGHRA, CDR2 YSYEKL. Here the CDR3 reads CASSQPIGQEETQYF. The CDR3 nucleotides are TGCGCCAGCAGCCAACCTATCGGACAGGAAGAGACCCAGTACTTC.

This chain connects TRBV6-6 to TRBJ2-1; D might be TRBD1 (6 bases). This CDR3 contains 14 residues. V was shortened by 7 bases and J by 1 base, with 11 bases between the two germline ends. CDR1 is MNHNY and CDR2 is SVGAGI in the germline V gene (reference sequence). The CDR3 DNA reads TGTGCCAGCAACCTACAGGGTTCCTACAATGAGCAGTTCTTC. This translates into CASNLQGSYNEQFF.